These 21 T cell receptor beta chains share one sample of origin, sequenced in a study of PD-1 blockade in classical Hodgkin lymphoma. In every patient, relapse followed autologous stem cell transplantation, while exposure to brentuximab vedotin differed. Produced via immunoSEQ multiplex PCR; TCRdb's table is partial and in-frame only. The table shows about 46,000 clones, with about three quarters occurring only once. Material: peripheral blood mononuclear cells (PBMCs), obtained at baseline. These receptor sequences come from a human donor with classical Hodgkin lymphoma.

In this sample, this clone turned up once. V usage is TRBV18 and J usage is TRBJ1-5; weak D call: TRBD1 (6 bases). The germline V and J ends were trimmed by 8 bases and 4 bases, with 15 bases remaining between them. Germline lookup yields CDR1 KGHSH and CDR2 LQKENI. CDR3 length equals 14 residues. In DNA form, the CDR3 reads TGTGCCAGCGATCACGGTCAGGGGAATCAGCCCCAGCATTTT. Translation: CASDHGQGNQPQHF.

This clone was recorded a few times. The genes are TRBV19 and TRBJ1-2, with 7 bases aligning to TRBD1. CDR1 is LNHDA and CDR2 is SQIVND in the germline V gene (reference sequence). Trimming took 6 bases from V and 6 from J; bases not matched to a gene: 10. The CDR3 covers 14 residues. The DNA of the CDR3 is TGTGCCAGTAGCGACAGGGTTGGCGAGAATGGCTACACCTTC. This encodes CASSDRVGENGYTF.

The chain employs TRBV5-1 and TRBJ2-1, with D uncertain. CDR1 and CDR2 from the germline V gene are SGHRS and YFSETQ. V lost 0 bases and J lost 2, with 9 bases in between. This CDR3 spans 15 amino acids. The CDR3 DNA is TGCGCCAGCAGCTTGGACCGGATAACCTACAATGAGCAGTTCTTC. This encodes CASSLDRITYNEQFF.

This chain joins TRBV19 and TRBJ1-6; D is ambiguous. V lost 9 bases, J lost 7 bases, and 25 bases lay in between. The CDR3 is 17 residues long. Germline V CDR1 and CDR2: LNHDA, SQIVND (reference sequence). The CDR3 loop reads CASLDLGGYLLNSPLHF. The DNA for the CDR3 is TGTGCCAGCTTGGATTTAGGCGGGTACTTACTCAATTCACCCCTCCACTTT.

The chain has TRBV5-4 and TRBJ2-7; TRBD1 aligns across 8 bases. The CDR3 length is 14 residues. Per the germline V gene, CDR1 is SGHNT and CDR2 is YYREEE (reference sequence). After removal of 4 bases from V and 2 bases from J, the junction contained 5 bases not matched to a gene. In DNA form, the CDR3 reads TGTGCCAGCAGCATGGACAGGGAGGCCTACGAGCAGTACTTC. This gives the protein CASSMDREAYEQYF.

The V and J genes are TRBV19 and TRBJ1-3; perhaps TRBD1 as D (6 bases). The CDR3 spans 16 residues. CDR1 and CDR2 (germline): LNHDA, SQIVND (reference sequence). Trimming cost V 9 bases and J 1 base, with 19 bases left between them. CDR3 DNA: TGTGCCAGCAGACACCCCCAACAGGGATCTGGAAACACCATATATTTT. Protein: CASRHPQQGSGNTIYF.

The chain employs TRBV9 and TRBJ1-1; D remains unclear. This CDR3 is built from 16 residues. The germline gives CDR1 SGDLS, CDR2 YYNGEE. Trimming removed 0 bases from V and 2 bases from J, with 14 bases in between. CDR3: CASSVVGGGLNTEAFF. In DNA, the CDR3 is TGTGCCAGCAGCGTAGTAGGCGGAGGGCTCAACACTGAAGCTTTCTTT.

The chain links TRBV29-1 to TRBJ2-2, with no clear D. CDR1 is SQVTM and CDR2 is ANQGSEA in the germline V gene. The V end was cut by 5 bases, the J end by 6 bases, with 10 bases between. CDR3 length: 12 amino acids. CDR3 region: CSVFMVAGELFF. CDR3 nucleotides: TGCAGCGTTTTTATGGTAGCCGGGGAGCTGTTTTTT.

The gene calls are TRBV28 and TRBJ2-7; D is possibly TRBD1 (6 bases). CDR1 and CDR2 (germline): MDHEN, SYDVKM. The V end lost 3 bases, the J end lost 3 bases, and 18 bases lay between the germline ends. This CDR3 is 16 amino acids long. CDR3 protein: CASSFVQGIVVYEQYF. CDR3 nucleotide sequence: TGTGCCAGCAGTTTCGTACAGGGCATCGTTGTCTACGAGCAGTACTTC.

The chain combines TRBV11-1 with TRBJ2-7; 10 positions match TRBD1. CDR3 size: 15 residues. J lost 2 bases, V lost 2 bases, and 3 bases had no gene match. The germline gives CDR1 SGHAT, CDR2 FQDESV (reference sequence). The CDR3, as DNA: TGTGCCAGCAGCTTAACGACAGGGGGCACCTACGAGCAGTACTTC. Translated, it gives CASSLTTGGTYEQYF.

CDR3 DNA sequence: TGTGCCTGGAGCGACTTCTGGACGGACAAGAACACTGAAGCTTTCTTT. It codes for CAWSDFWTDKNTEAFF. The rearrangement joins TRBV30 to TRBJ1-1; D perhaps matches TRBD1 (5 bases). The CDR3 extends over 16 amino acids. Between the trimmed V and J ends, which lost 3 bases and 1 base, there was a span of 18 bases. Germline loops: CDR1 GTSNPN, CDR2 SVGIG (reference sequence).

This clone appeared many times. The chain is built from TRBV14 and TRBJ1-2, with D possibly being TRBD1 (6 bases). This CDR3 has 15 residues. V was shortened by 4 bases and J by 2 bases, with 14 bases between the two germline ends. Germline V gene data show CDR1 as SGHDN and CDR2 as FVKESK. The CDR3 region has the DNA TGTGCCAGCAGCCCTGCGGGGGCCTTAAACTATGGCTACACCTTC. Translated: CASSPAGALNYGYTF.

CDR3 in DNA: TGTGCCAGCAGTTTCCGTAGACTAGCGGGGGGGCCCGGCACCGGGGAGCTGTTTTTT. Its translation: CASSFRRLAGGPGTGELFF. V usage is TRBV27 and J usage is TRBJ2-2; 14 bases match TRBD2. V lost 3 bases to trimming and J lost 4 bases; unmatched junction nucleotides: 10. This CDR3 has 19 amino acids. Germline loops: CDR1 MNHEY, CDR2 SMNVEV (reference sequence).

The chain couples TRBV5-6 to TRBJ2-3, with unresolved D. The CDR3 runs to 15 residues. Germline V gene data show CDR1 as SGHDT and CDR2 as YYEEEE. Deletions cut 4 bases from V and 0 bases from J, with 12 bases between. The CDR3 here is CASSVDGASTDTQYF. In DNA form, the CDR3 reads TGTGCCAGCAGCGTGGACGGTGCTAGCACAGATACGCAGTATTTT.

The chain is built from TRBV11-3 and TRBJ2-4; D remains unclear. Germline assignment: CDR1 SGHNT and CDR2 YENEEA. There are 16 residues in the CDR3. Deletions cut 1 base from V and 2 bases from J, with 12 bases between. The CDR3 loop is CASSLGRWATKNIQYF. The DNA of the CDR3 is TGTGCCAGCAGCTTAGGAAGGTGGGCTACCAAAAACATTCAGTACTTC. The whole variable domain, filled in from reference TRBV11-3 and TRBJ2-4, reads EAGVVQSPRYKIIEKKQPVAFWCNPISGHNTLYWYLQNLGQGPELLIRYENEEAVDDSQLPKDRFSAERLKGVDSTLKIQPAELGDSAVYLCASSLGRWATKNIQYFGAGTRLSVL.

CDR3 DNA: TGTGCCATCAGTGAATCCCTCCCGGGACAGGATGATACCGGGGAGCTGTTTTTT. Its protein is CAISESLPGQDDTGELFF. This rearrangement joins TRBV10-3 to TRBJ2-2; 8 bases are shared with TRBD1. V shed 3 bases, J shed 5 bases, and the junction held 14 bases outside the gene matches. The CDR3 spans 18 residues. The V gene's germline CDR1 is ENHRY and CDR2 SYGVKD.

The gene calls are TRBV6-1 and TRBJ2-1, with D possibly matching TRBD2 (6 bases). This CDR3 is 15 amino acids long. Trimming cost V 1 base and J 4 bases, with 11 bases left between them. Germline V gene sequence: CDR1 MNHNS, CDR2 SASEGT. In nucleotides, the CDR3 is TGTGCCAGCAGTGAAGGCGGGGACCTATACAATGAGCAGTTCTTC. Its protein is CASSEGGDLYNEQFF.

The chain combines TRBV5-1 with TRBJ2-1, with 12 bases fitting TRBD2. Germline V gene data show CDR1 as SGHRS and CDR2 as YFSETQ. The V and J ends lost 4 bases and 5 bases, in that order; junction bases with no gene match: 7. The CDR3 runs to 16 residues. CDR3: CASSSRTSGTNNEQFF. The CDR3 bases are TGCGCCAGCAGCAGCCGGACTAGCGGGACCAACAATGAGCAGTTCTTC.

The gene calls are TRBV7-6 and TRBJ2-7; 7 nucleotides line up with TRBD2. CDR1 and CDR2 from the germline V gene are SGHVS and FNYEAQ. V trimming: 6 bases; J trimming: 0 bases; junction bases outside the gene matches: 5. CDR3 length: 14 residues. The CDR3 is CASSMGGNSYEQYF. The CDR3 coding sequence is TGTGCCAGCAGTATGGGGGGGAACTCCTACGAGCAGTACTTC.

The chain has TRBV5-8 and TRBJ1-3; D is ambiguous. V dropped 0 bases and J dropped 2 bases, with 6 bases sitting between them. This CDR3 spans 14 amino acids. Germline loops: CDR1 SGHTS, CDR2 YDEGEE. CDR3 nucleotide sequence: TGTGCCAGCAGCTTGGAAAGTCCTGGAAACACCATATATTTT. Translating it yields CASSLESPGNTIYF. The whole variable domain, remainder taken from reference TRBV5-8 and TRBJ1-3, is EAGVTQSPTHLIKTRGQQATLRCSPISGHTSVYWYQQALGLGLQFLLWYDEGEERNRGNFPPRFSGRQFPNYSSELNVNALELEDSALYLCASSLESPGNTIYFGEGSWLTVV.

This clone has a handful of counts. This chain links TRBV7-9 with TRBJ2-7; D is perhaps TRBD1 or TRBD2 (5 bases each). CDR1 and CDR2 (germline): SEHNR, FQNEAQ (reference sequence). CDR3 length: 17 amino acids. V lost 5 bases to trimming and J lost 0 bases, with 20 bases between them. In DNA form, the CDR3 reads TGTGCCAGCAGCCGCCCCAGAGGGACGTCGCACTCCTACGAGCAGTACTTC. The encoded protein is CASSRPRGTSHSYEQYF.